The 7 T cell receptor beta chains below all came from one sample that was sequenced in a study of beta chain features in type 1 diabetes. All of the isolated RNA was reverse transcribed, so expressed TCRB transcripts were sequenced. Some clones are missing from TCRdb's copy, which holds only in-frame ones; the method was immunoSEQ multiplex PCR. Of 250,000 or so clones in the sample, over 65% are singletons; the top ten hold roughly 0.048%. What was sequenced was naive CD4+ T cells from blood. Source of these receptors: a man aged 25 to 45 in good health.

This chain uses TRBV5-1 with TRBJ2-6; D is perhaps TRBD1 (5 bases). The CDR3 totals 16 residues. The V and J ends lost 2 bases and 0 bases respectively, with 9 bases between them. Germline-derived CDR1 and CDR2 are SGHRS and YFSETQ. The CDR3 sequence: CASSFDSFSGANVLTF. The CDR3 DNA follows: TGCGCCAGCAGCTTTGACAGCTTCTCTGGGGCCAACGTCCTGACTTTC.

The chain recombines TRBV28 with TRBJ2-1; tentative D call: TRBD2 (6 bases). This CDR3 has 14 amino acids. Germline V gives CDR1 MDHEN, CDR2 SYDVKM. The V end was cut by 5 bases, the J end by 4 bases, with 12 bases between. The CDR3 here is CASSPGEVYNEQFF. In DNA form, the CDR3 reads TGTGCCAGCAGTCCGGGGGAGGTATACAATGAGCAGTTCTTC. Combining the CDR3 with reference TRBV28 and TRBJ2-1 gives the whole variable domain DVKVTQSSRYLVKRTGEKVFLECVQDMDHENMFWYRQDPGLGLRLIYFSYDVKMKEKGDIPEGYSVSREKKERFSLILESASTNQTSMYLCASSPGEVYNEQFFGPGTRLTVL.

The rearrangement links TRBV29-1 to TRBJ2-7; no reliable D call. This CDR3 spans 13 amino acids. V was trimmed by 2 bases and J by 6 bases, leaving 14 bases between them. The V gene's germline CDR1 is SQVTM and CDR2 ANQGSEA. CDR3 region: CSVERPLSGEQYF. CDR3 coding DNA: TGCAGCGTTGAACGGCCCCTCAGTGGCGAGCAGTACTTC.

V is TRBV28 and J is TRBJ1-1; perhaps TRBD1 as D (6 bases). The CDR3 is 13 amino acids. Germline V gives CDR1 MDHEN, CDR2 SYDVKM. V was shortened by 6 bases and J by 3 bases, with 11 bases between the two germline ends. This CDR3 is CASSRGTYTEAFF. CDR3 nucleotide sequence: TGTGCCAGCAGCCGCGGGACATACACTGAAGCTTTCTTT.

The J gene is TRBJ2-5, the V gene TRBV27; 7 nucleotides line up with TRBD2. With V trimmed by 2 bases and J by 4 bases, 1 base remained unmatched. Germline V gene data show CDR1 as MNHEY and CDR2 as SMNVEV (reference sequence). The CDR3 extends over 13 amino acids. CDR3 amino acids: CASSLAGVETQYF. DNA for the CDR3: TGTGCCAGCAGTTTAGCGGGAGTAGAGACCCAGTACTTC.

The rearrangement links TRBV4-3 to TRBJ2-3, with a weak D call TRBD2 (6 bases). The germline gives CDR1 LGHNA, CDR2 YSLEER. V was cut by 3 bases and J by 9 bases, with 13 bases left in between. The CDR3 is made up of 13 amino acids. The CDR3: CASSQGEAGTQYF. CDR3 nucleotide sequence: TGCGCCAGCAGCCAGGGGGAGGCCGGGACGCAGTATTTT.

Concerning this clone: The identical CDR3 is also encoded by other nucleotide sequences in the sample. The CDR3, as DNA: TGTGCCTGGAGTGTACAGGGTGGTCAGCCCCAGCATTTT. Translation: CAWSVQGGQPQHF. This chain uses TRBV30 with TRBJ1-5, with D tentatively TRBD1 (6 bases). The CDR3 is 13 amino acids. The V and J ends lost 0 bases and 6 bases respectively, with 9 bases between them. Germline CDR1 GTSNPN, CDR2 SVGIG (reference sequence).